The 25 T cell receptor beta chains in this list originate from one sample, sequenced in a study of CD8 T cells in ankylosing spondylitis. TCRdb called the 5' RACE reads again in MiXCR, with one record for every CDR3 protein. The top ten hold roughly 3.6% of the sample, which has about 310,000 distinct CDR3 sequences, around 20% seen once. Sequenced: blood, either unsorted or a sorted T cell fraction (not recorded which). These receptors came from a female donor with ankylosing spondylitis or in good health (not recorded which).

This clonotype was picked up a small number of times. The J gene is TRBJ2-1, the V gene TRBV20-1, with D perhaps matching TRBD1 (5 bases). CDR1 and CDR2 (germline): DFQATT, SNEGSKA (reference sequence). The CDR3 is made up of 10 amino acids. Trimming took 1 base from V and 12 from J, leaving 7 bases between them. The CDR3 bases are TGCAGTGCTAGAGCCACAGGGCAGTTCTTC. Translated: CSARATGQFF.

The genes are TRBV20-1 and TRBJ1-1; weak D call: TRBD1 (5 bases). Between the trimmed V and J ends, which lost 6 bases and 0 bases, there was a span of 11 bases. Germline CDR1 DFQATT, CDR2 SNEGSKA (reference sequence). CDR3 length: 13 residues. The DNA of the CDR3 is TGCAGTGCCAGACAGCGCTTGAACACTGAAGCTTTCTTT. Amino acid sequence: CSARQRLNTEAFF.

The sample holds one count of this clonotype. CDR3 residues: CASSLVSGGAEQFF. The DNA of the CDR3 is TGTGCCAGCAGCTTAGTATCGGGGGGGGCTGAGCAGTTCTTC. The J gene is TRBJ2-1, the V gene TRBV7-2, with TRBD2 matching over 8 bases. Germline V gene sequence: CDR1 SGHTA, CDR2 FQGNSA. V dropped 1 base and J dropped 9; count of bases not matched to a gene: 5. This CDR3 is 14 amino acids long. The variable domain in full, completed from reference TRBV7-2 and TRBJ2-1, reads GAGVSQSPSNKVTEKGKDVELRCDPISGHTALYWYRQSLGQGLEFLIYFQGNSAPDKSGLPSDRFSAERTGGSVSTLTIQRTQQEDSAVYLCASSLVSGGAEQFFGPGTRLTVL.

This clonotype was recorded a few times. The V call is TRBV29-1, the J call TRBJ2-1; TRBD2 aligns across 9 bases. Germline V gene sequence: CDR1 SQVTM, CDR2 ANQGSEA. The trim removed 0 bases at V and 3 bases at J, leaving 6 bases unmatched. This CDR3 comprises 16 residues. This CDR3 reads CSVEDGLAGNYNEQFF. The CDR3 nucleotides are TGCAGCGTTGAAGATGGGCTAGCGGGAAACTACAATGAGCAGTTCTTC.

J is TRBJ1-5 and V is TRBV7-2; weak D call: TRBD1 (5 bases). Trimming pared 4 bases from V and 4 bases from J, leaving 11 bases between. The CDR3 consists of 14 residues. Germline-derived CDR1 and CDR2 are SGHTA and FQGNSA. CDR3 region: CASSWAGLNQPQHF. The CDR3 DNA is TGTGCCAGCAGCTGGGCGGGACTGAATCAGCCCCAGCATTTT.

The rearrangement uses TRBV10-3 and TRBJ1-2, with a tentative D call TRBD1 (6 bases). Germline CDR1 ENHRY, CDR2 SYGVKD. The CDR3 runs 13 residues. The V end was cut by 7 bases, the J end by 13 bases, with 22 bases between. The CDR3 DNA sequence: TGTGCCATCAAGGGGGGGGACACCGGGGCTGTCACCTTC. It specifies CAIKGGDTGAVTF.

Comment on this clonotype: The junction does not match germline at one end; this may be a read error. The chain has TRBV12-3 or TRBV12-4 and TRBJ2-1, with TRBD2 as a possible D gene (6 bases). The CDR3 has 15 residues. The CDR3 nucleotides are TGTGCCAGCACTCAGGGACTGCCGGCGTACAATGAGAAGTTCTTC. Its protein is CASTQGLPAYNEKFF.

This clonotype was seen a few times. The rearrangement joins TRBV6-1 to TRBJ2-7, with 9 bases aligning to TRBD2. The length of the CDR3 is 16 residues. CDR1 is MNHNS, CDR2 SASEGT, per germline. Unmatched junction bases numbered 15, after V lost 5 bases and J lost 7 bases. The CDR3 DNA reads TGTGCCAGCAGTCTAGTAGCGGGAGCCCCAACGGGGGAGCAGTACTTC. Its protein is CASSLVAGAPTGEQYF.

This rearrangement joins TRBV4-3 to TRBJ2-6; a possible D gene is TRBD2 (6 bases). Germline V gene data show CDR1 as LGHNA and CDR2 as YSLEER. The CDR3 length is 16 residues. V was shortened by 0 bases and J by 1 base, with 7 bases between the two germline ends. The CDR3 region is CASSQERGSGANVLTF. The CDR3 nucleotides read TGCGCCAGCAGCCAAGAGCGGGGATCTGGGGCCAACGTCCTGACTTTC.

Only a few counts were recorded for this clonotype. V usage is TRBV5-1 and J usage is TRBJ2-3; D is undetermined. Germline V CDR1 and CDR2: SGHRS, YFSETQ. CDR3 size: 15 residues. V lost 4 bases, J lost 6 bases, and 18 bases lay in between. This CDR3 is CASSTARNPTDTQYF. DNA of the CDR3: TGCGCCAGCAGCACGGCCCGGAACCCAACGGATACGCAGTATTTT.

This clonotype was counted at least ten times. The CDR3 DNA is TGCAGTGCTAGAGATATTCTGGCAGGTGCCGGGAATGAGCAGTTCTTC. Encoded protein: CSARDILAGAGNEQFF. This rearrangement joins TRBV20-1 to TRBJ2-1; D is uncertain. With 0 bases removed from V and 7 bases from J, the gap between germline ends came to 19 bases. CDR3 length equals 16 residues. CDR1 is DFQATT and CDR2 is SNEGSKA in the germline V gene (reference sequence).

This clonotype appeared many times. The chain recombines TRBV27 with TRBJ2-1; 11 nucleotides agree with TRBD2. Germline V lookup: CDR1 MNHEY, CDR2 SMNVEV (reference sequence). The CDR3 consists of 15 residues. The junction had 8 bases not matched to a gene; V was cut back by 6 bases and J by 7 bases. Here the CDR3 reads CASRYSGRARNEQFF. CDR3 nucleotide sequence: TGTGCCAGCAGATATAGCGGGAGGGCCAGGAATGAGCAGTTCTTC.

This clonotype was observed a few times. The gene calls are TRBV20-1 and TRBJ2-1; maybe TRBD2 (5 bases). V gave up 1 base and J gave up 4 bases, with 11 bases separating them. Looked up from germline, CDR1 is DFQATT and CDR2 is SNEGSKA (reference sequence). This CDR3 is built from 14 residues. For the CDR3, the DNA is TGCAGTGCTAGAGGGGGAGTGAGATACAATGAGCAGTTCTTC. Residues: CSARGGVRYNEQFF.

In this sample, this clonotype turned up many times. This chain uses TRBV20-1 with TRBJ2-7; TRBD1 matches at 11 bases. The ends lost 6 bases at V and 4 bases at J; junction bases unmatched: 5. The CDR3 is 13 residues long. Germline V lookup: CDR1 DFQATT, CDR2 SNEGSKA (reference sequence). The CDR3 sequence is CSATGTGGYEQYF. The CDR3 DNA reads as TGCAGTGCCACCGGGACAGGGGGGTACGAGCAGTACTTC.

The chain combines TRBV7-2 with TRBJ1-1; TRBD1 matches 7 bases. J gave up 6 bases and V 3 bases, and 7 bases lay outside the gene matches. The CDR3 has 14 residues. The germline CDR1 and CDR2 sequences are SGHTA and FQGNSA. The CDR3 sequence is CASSFRGEVAEAFF. The CDR3 bases are TGTGCCAGCAGCTTCAGGGGGGAAGTCGCTGAAGCTTTCTTT.

This clonotype was observed many times. The rearrangement uses TRBV12-3 or TRBV12-4 and TRBJ2-2; D ambiguous. The CDR3 loop spans 14 amino acids. Trimming stripped 7 bases from V and 0 bases from J, with 9 bases between. CDR3: CASNVATNTGELFF. The CDR3 DNA sequence: TGTGCCAGCAACGTGGCCACGAACACCGGGGAGCTGTTTTTT.

This chain connects TRBV28 to TRBJ1-6; 9 nucleotides line up with TRBD1. Germline lookup yields CDR1 MDHEN and CDR2 SYDVKM. With V trimmed by 6 bases and J by 9 bases, 9 bases remained unmatched. This CDR3 is 15 amino acids long. CDR3 in amino acids: CASRPPGQGLSPLHF. Written as DNA, the CDR3 is TGTGCCAGCAGACCCCCGGGACAGGGTCTTTCACCCCTCCACTTT.

This chain links TRBV7-2 with TRBJ2-3, with a weak D call TRBD2 (5 bases). This CDR3 contains 14 residues. The germline V gene encodes CDR1 SGHTA and CDR2 FQGNSA. Trimming shortened V by 1 base and J by 5 bases, and 10 bases separated the two germline ends. The DNA for the CDR3 is TGTGCCAGCAGCTTAGACCCAGCGGTAGATACGCAGTATTTT. This gives the protein CASSLDPAVDTQYF.

This clonotype was counted a few times. The gene calls are TRBV24-1 and TRBJ2-2, with D unresolved. The CDR3 sequence is 13 residues long. Germline CDR1 and CDR2: KGHDR and SFDVKD. Trimming cost V 3 bases and J 6 bases, with 7 bases left between them. The CDR3 loop reads CATSDIGPGELFF. As DNA, the CDR3 is TGTGCCACCAGTGATATCGGACCCGGGGAGCTGTTTTTT.

This clonotype was seen a few times. This chain links TRBV20-1 with TRBJ1-3; D call uncertain. The CDR3 loop spans 14 amino acids. V was cut by 3 bases and J by 0 bases, with 9 bases left in between. Per the germline V gene, CDR1 is DFQATT and CDR2 is SNEGSKA (reference sequence). DNA of the CDR3: TGCAGTGCTAGTAACGCCATCTCTGGAAACACCATATATTTT. It is translated as CSASNAISGNTIYF.

V and J are TRBV11-2 and TRBJ2-2; 10 nucleotides align to TRBD2. The germline CDR1 and CDR2 sequences are SGHAT and FQNNGV. CDR3 length equals 18 residues. Unmatched junction bases numbered 6, after V lost 0 bases and J lost 2 bases. Here the CDR3 reads CASSLEPSGSPNTGELFF. DNA for the CDR3: TGTGCCAGCAGCTTAGAACCTAGCGGGAGCCCAAACACCGGGGAGCTGTTTTTT.

The rearrangement links TRBV6-1 to TRBJ1-2; 11 bases align to TRBD1. Germline CDR1 MNHNS, CDR2 SASEGT. The CDR3 sequence is 16 residues long. V lost 0 bases, J lost 3 bases, and 3 bases stayed unmatched. The CDR3: CASSEAAGQGDYGYTF. In DNA, the CDR3 is TGTGCCAGCAGTGAAGCTGCGGGACAGGGGGACTATGGCTACACCTTC.

The CDR3 DNA follows: TGTGCCAGCATTCAGACTCAACTCGCCTACAATGAGCAGTTCTTC. Its protein product is CASIQTQLAYNEQFF. The chain carries TRBV6-2 or TRBV6-3 and TRBJ2-1; D not resolved. V lost 7 bases and J 2 bases, leaving 15 bases between the germline ends. This CDR3 has 15 amino acids. Germline V gene data show CDR1 as MNHEY and CDR2 as SVGEGT.

This clonotype has only a few counts. CDR3 in amino acids: CSARDGRRYNEQFF. The CDR3 nucleotides read TGCAGTGCTAGAGACGGGAGAAGGTACAATGAGCAGTTCTTC. This chain connects TRBV20-1 to TRBJ2-1; possibly TRBD2 for D (6 bases). This CDR3 region has 14 residues. Between the trimmed V and J ends, which lost 0 bases and 4 bases, there was a span of 10 bases. Germline CDR1 DFQATT, CDR2 SNEGSKA (reference sequence).

The V gene is TRBV7-2, the J gene TRBJ2-1; D remains unclear. The germline V gene has CDR1 SGHTA and CDR2 FQGNSA. The CDR3 runs to 14 residues. The germline V and J ends were trimmed by 5 bases and 5 bases, with 13 bases remaining between them. For the CDR3, the DNA is TGTGCCAGCAGCGTAGGAGCGACCAACAATGAGCAGTTCTTC. As protein: CASSVGATNNEQFF. The full variable domain, its missing parts supplied by reference TRBV7-2 and TRBJ2-1, is GAGVSQSPSNKVTEKGKDVELRCDPISGHTALYWYRQSLGQGLEFLIYFQGNSAPDKSGLPSDRFSAERTGGSVSTLTIQRTQQEDSAVYLCASSVGATNNEQFFGPGTRLTVL.